A single sample is the source of the 25 T cell receptor beta chains below, sequenced in a study of blood T cell repertoires in COVID-19. This table comes from immunoSEQ multiplex PCR, and its TCRdb copy is limited to in-frame clones, with some not included. Of approximately 250,000 clones in the sample, about 86% were seen once. Specimen: peripheral blood. These receptor sequences come from a woman between 65 and 79 years old with COVID-19, enrolled during active disease.

The chain couples TRBV28 to TRBJ2-7; 10 bases fit TRBD2. Germline-derived CDR1 and CDR2 are MDHEN and SYDVKM. V trimming: 5 bases; J trimming: 2 bases; junction bases outside the gene matches: 9. There are 16 residues in the CDR3. The chain's CDR3 is CASSPYGLAATYEQYF. In DNA form, the CDR3 reads TGTGCCAGCAGTCCCTACGGACTAGCGGCGACCTACGAGCAGTACTTC.

This chain uses TRBV2 with TRBJ2-1, with D maybe TRBD2 (6 bases). The V and J ends lost 7 bases and 7 bases respectively, with 20 bases between them. CDR3 size: 15 residues. Germline V gene data show CDR1 as SNHLY and CDR2 as FYNNEI. Here the CDR3 DNA reads TGTGCCAGCACCCTCGGTTCGGGGGTGAGAAATGAGCAGTTCTTC. Its protein product is CASTLGSGVRNEQFF.

The chain employs TRBV10-3 and TRBJ2-5, with TRBD1 as a possible D gene (6 bases). The CDR3 is 13 amino acids. Germline values: CDR1 ENHRY, CDR2 SYGVKD. Trimming shortened V by 4 bases and J by 1 base, and 7 bases separated the two germline ends. For the CDR3, the DNA is TGTGCCATCAGTGGACAGGTCCAAGAGACCCAGTACTTC. Translation gives CAISGQVQETQYF.

The chain links TRBV4-3 to TRBJ1-5; D is ambiguous. Between the trimmed V and J ends, which lost 0 bases and 5 bases, there was a span of 17 bases. In germline, CDR1 is LGHNA, CDR2 YSLEER. The CDR3 covers 17 residues. The CDR3 nucleotides read TGCGCCAGCAGCCAAGATTGGGCAGGCAGATCTGATCAGCCCCAGCATTTT. This translates into CASSQDWAGRSDQPQHF.

This clone was detected a few times. The V call is TRBV19, the J call TRBJ1-6; weak D call: TRBD1 (5 bases). Deletions cut 2 bases from V and 10 bases from J, with 12 bases between. CDR1 is LNHDA, CDR2 SQIVND, per germline (reference sequence). CDR3 length: 14 residues. CDR3 coding DNA: TGTGCCAGTAGTATAATGACAGTACGGTCACCCCTCCACTTT. It yields the protein CASSIMTVRSPLHF.

This clone came up once. The gene calls are TRBV4-3 and TRBJ1-2, with D maybe TRBD1 (5 bases). Trimming left V 1 base short and J 2 bases short, with 8 bases between. The CDR3 runs 14 residues. Germline CDR1 LGHNA, CDR2 YSLEER. CDR3 sequence reads: CASSQAAGNYGYTF. In nucleotides, the CDR3 is TGCGCCAGCAGCCAAGCGGCAGGGAACTATGGCTACACCTTC.

The chain is built from TRBV18 and TRBJ1-6; no reliable D call. Trimming stripped 2 bases from V and 9 bases from J, with 20 bases between. This CDR3 region has 17 residues. Per the germline V gene, CDR1 is KGHSH and CDR2 is LQKENI. The CDR3, as DNA: TGTGCCAGCTCACCAATTCCTGTAGAGGGCCCGCTTTCACCCCTCCACTTT. Amino acid sequence: CASSPIPVEGPLSPLHF.

This rearrangement joins TRBV19 to TRBJ2-7, with D possibly TRBD2 on 5 matching bases. V shed 5 bases and J shed 5 bases, with 22 bases lying between them. The germline V gene encodes CDR1 LNHDA and CDR2 SQIVND (reference sequence). The CDR3 sequence is 16 residues long. This CDR3 reads CASSPPRGSLGHEQYF. In nucleotides, the CDR3 is TGTGCCAGTAGTCCGCCACGGGGATCCCTCGGCCACGAGCAGTACTTC.

The CDR3: CAISAGAVANEKLFF. In DNA form, the CDR3 reads TGTGCCATCAGCGCAGGGGCTGTAGCTAATGAAAAACTGTTTTTT. This rearrangement joins TRBV10-3 to TRBJ1-4; D may be TRBD1 (6 bases). V lost 6 bases and J lost 3, with 14 bases in between. The CDR3 spans 15 residues. CDR1 and CDR2 (germline): ENHRY, SYGVKD.

The CDR3 coding sequence is TGCGCCAGCAGCAAGCCACTAGCGGGGCAAGAGACCCAGTACTTC. It encodes CASSKPLAGQETQYF. This rearrangement joins TRBV5-1 to TRBJ2-5, with 10 bases matching TRBD2. J gave up 2 bases and V 4 bases, and 5 bases lay outside the gene matches. Looked up from germline, CDR1 is SGHRS and CDR2 is YFSETQ. The CDR3 extends over 15 amino acids.

About this clone itself: Other DNA sequences in the same sample also yield this CDR3. The V gene is TRBV24-1, the J gene TRBJ1-2; D remains unclear. This CDR3 is 12 amino acids long. Trimming cost V 4 bases and J 1 base, with 3 bases left between them. CDR1 KGHDR and CDR2 SFDVKD come from the germline V gene. The CDR3 spells CATSDGNYGYTF. CDR3 coding DNA: TGTGCCACCAGTGACGGTAACTATGGCTACACCTTC.

The rearrangement joins TRBV5-6 to TRBJ2-3; unclear D gene. Germline loops: CDR1 SGHDT, CDR2 YYEEEE. CDR3 size: 12 residues. V lost 0 bases and J 6 bases, leaving 5 bases between the germline ends. CDR3 DNA sequence: TGTGCCAGCAGCTTGGACGGGGATACGCAGTATTTT. Residues: CASSLDGDTQYF.

For the CDR3, the DNA is TGCAGCGTTCCTAGCGGAACGAACACCGGGGAGCTGTTTTTT. Amino acid sequence: CSVPSGTNTGELFF. The chain couples TRBV29-1 to TRBJ2-2; 7 bases are a match to TRBD2. The CDR3 spans 14 residues. V trimming: 5 bases; J trimming: 0 bases; junction bases outside the gene matches: 3. Germline assignment: CDR1 SQVTM and CDR2 ANQGSEA.

The chain carries TRBV27 and TRBJ2-2; 11 positions agree with TRBD2. The germline gives CDR1 MNHEY, CDR2 SMNVEV (reference sequence). V shed 5 bases, J shed 5 bases, and the junction held 7 bases outside the gene matches. CDR3 length: 16 residues. The CDR3 bases are TGTGCCAGCAGTCCCCAAAGACTAGCGGGGACCGGGGAGCTGTTTTTT. Translated: CASSPQRLAGTGELFF.

The chain carries TRBV6-5 and TRBJ1-2; D possibly corresponds to TRBD1 (5 bases). The CDR3 has 16 amino acids. Between the trimmed V and J ends, which lost 4 bases and 6 bases, there was a span of 21 bases. Per the germline V gene, CDR1 is MNHEY and CDR2 is SVGAGI. The CDR3 bases are TGTGCCAGCAGTTCGGGCCTTACTGGGGCCGCCCATGGCTACACCTTC. Amino acids: CASSSGLTGAAHGYTF.

The chain employs TRBV11-2 and TRBJ1-2; 8 nucleotides match TRBD1. V dropped 6 bases and J dropped 4; count of bases not matched to a gene: 7. The length of the CDR3 is 14 residues. Germline values: CDR1 SGHAT, CDR2 FQNNGV. CDR3 nucleotide sequence: TGTGCCAGCAGATCTCTGGGACAGGCCTATGGCTACACCTTC. Encoded protein: CASRSLGQAYGYTF.

V gene TRBV5-6 combines with J gene TRBJ1-2; 9 bases map to TRBD1. The CDR3 covers 14 residues. Germline V gene lookup returns CDR1 SGHDT and CDR2 YYEEEE. V shed 3 bases, J shed 5 bases, and the junction held 5 bases outside the gene matches. The CDR3 DNA reads TGTGCCAGCAGCTACGGACAGGGGCAATATGGCTACACCTTC. Amino acid sequence: CASSYGQGQYGYTF.

Only one count was recorded for this clone. The genes are TRBV5-4 and TRBJ1-1; no definite D call. V dropped 4 bases and J dropped 7 bases, with 11 bases sitting between them. Germline V gene sequence: CDR1 SGHNT, CDR2 YYREEE (reference sequence). The CDR3 spans 12 residues. The DNA for the CDR3 is TGTGCCAGCAGCGATGGACGGGATGAAGCTTTCTTT. Protein sequence: CASSDGRDEAFF. Full variable domain (remainder filled in from reference TRBV5-4 and TRBJ1-1): ETGVTQSPTHLIKTRGQQVTLRCSSQSGHNTVSWYQQALGQGPQFIFQYYREEENGRGNFPPRFSGLQFPNYSSELNVNALELDDSALYLCASSDGRDEAFFGQGTRLTVV.

This chain joins TRBV10-1 and TRBJ1-4; 12 bases agree with TRBD1. This CDR3 has 15 amino acids. Germline CDR1 is WNHNN and CDR2 is SYGVQD (reference sequence). Trimming at V came to 6 bases and at J to 4 bases, leaving 3 bases not matched to a gene. The CDR3: CASSRDRGRNEKLFF. The CDR3 DNA reads TGCGCCAGCAGCCGGGACAGGGGGCGTAATGAAAAACTGTTTTTT.

V and J are TRBV7-9 and TRBJ2-4; D remains unclear. The germline V gene has CDR1 SEHNR and CDR2 FQNEAQ (reference sequence). This CDR3 is built from 11 residues. Trimming pared 5 bases from V and 10 bases from J, leaving 9 bases between. The CDR3 is CASSLSAIQYF. CDR3 coding DNA: TGTGCCAGCAGCCTCAGCGCTATTCAGTACTTC.

This clone was seen just once. The V gene is TRBV5-8, the J gene TRBJ1-1; a possible D gene is TRBD1 (5 bases). The germline V and J ends were trimmed by 3 bases and 4 bases, with 13 bases remaining between them. The CDR3 is 14 residues long. Germline CDR1 reads SGHTS; CDR2 reads YDEGEE. For the CDR3, the DNA is TGTGCCAGCAGCTCTTTAGGGGTTACCACTGAAGCTTTCTTT. Translating it yields CASSSLGVTTEAFF.

The rearrangement uses TRBV29-1 and TRBJ1-2, with D tentatively TRBD1 (5 bases). The CDR3 is 13 amino acids. Trimming left V 6 bases short and J 4 bases short, with 15 bases between. The V gene's germline CDR1 is SQVTM and CDR2 ANQGSEA. This CDR3 reads CSVTDLNPYGYTF. For the CDR3, the DNA is TGCAGCGTGACAGATTTAAATCCCTATGGCTACACCTTC.

This chain uses TRBV6-5 with TRBJ2-7; D is undetermined. Germline loops: CDR1 MNHEY, CDR2 SVGAGI. Trimming removed 6 bases from V and 7 bases from J, with 13 bases in between. The CDR3 is 12 residues long. CDR3 protein: CASRTVGLEQYF. CDR3 coding DNA: TGTGCCAGCAGGACGGTCGGGTTGGAGCAGTACTTC.

The rearrangement joins TRBV28 to TRBJ1-1; D gene ambiguous. The V end lost 3 bases, the J end lost 6 bases, and 14 bases lay between the germline ends. Germline values: CDR1 MDHEN, CDR2 SYDVKM. The length of the CDR3 is 14 residues. The CDR3 loop reads CASSLWVAGPEAFF. The CDR3 DNA reads TGTGCCAGCAGTTTGTGGGTGGCGGGCCCTGAAGCTTTCTTT.

This clone has just a few counts. The same CDR3 is also encoded by other DNA sequences in this sample. The chain is built from TRBV7-2 and TRBJ1-2; D might be TRBD1 (5 bases). V was trimmed by 5 bases and J by 4 bases, leaving 8 bases between them. Germline loops: CDR1 SGHTA, CDR2 FQGNSA. This CDR3 comprises 12 residues. CDR3 amino acids: CASSPGGYGYTF. The CDR3 DNA follows: TGTGCCAGCAGCCCGGGGGGCTATGGCTACACCTTC.